Described below is a single TCR beta chain sequence and its context. These data come from a study of patients and donors after allogeneic stem cell transplantation. TCRdb reanalysed the RT-PCR reads using MiXCR and keeps one entry per CDR3 protein. The sample contains about a million distinct CDR3 sequences, more than 15% of which appear only once. Germline V gene sequence: CDR1 SGHAT, CDR2 FQDESV (reference sequence). V gave up 0 bases and J gave up 5 bases; unmatched junction bases: 19. CDR3 length: 20 amino acids. The genes are TRBV11-1 and TRBJ2-4, with TRBD2 matching over 7 bases. The sample taken for sequencing was blood, either unsorted or a sorted T cell fraction (not recorded which). The receptor was derived from a human donor who was either an allogeneic HSCT recipient or a stem cell or donor lymphocyte infusion donor (not recorded which). It is not recorded whose cells these are; they may come from a transplant donor. This CDR3 is CASSLAPVRLAAPRENIQYF. The CDR3 DNA follows: TGTGCCAGCAGCTTAGCGCCAGTTCGGCTAGCGGCCCCCCGGGAAAACATTCAGTACTTC.